This is a list of T cell receptor beta chains from one sample in a study of blood T cell repertoires in COVID-19. Repertoires were generated with immunoSEQ multiplex PCR, while TCRdb's copy carries only in-frame clones and drops some. Seen here are approximately 100,000 clones, roughly 92% observed once, and the top ten hold 5.7%. The sample comprised peripheral blood. Receptors originate from a man aged 65 to 85 with acute or convalescent COVID-19. Both conserved end residues are trimmed from each CDR3.

v_gene: TRBV12-5
j_gene: TRBJ1-2
CDR3aa: ASGSGGGRYGYT

v_gene: TRBV11-1
j_gene: TRBJ2-7
CDR3aa: ASRRTDYYEQY

v_gene: TRBV5-1
j_gene: TRBJ1-1
CDR3aa: ASSRLTGTMNTEAF

v_gene: TRBV7-2
j_gene: TRBJ2-7
CDR3aa: ASSRTGVGYEQY

v_gene: TRBV24-1
j_gene: TRBJ2-3
CDR3aa: ATSDFAAGPLTDTQY

v_gene: TRBV5-1
j_gene: TRBJ2-1
CDR3aa: ASSLSGSGRANEQF

v_gene: TRBV10-2
j_gene: TRBJ1-2
CDR3aa: ASSEAGTVNYGYT

v_gene: TRBV30
j_gene: TRBJ2-3
CDR3aa: AWSVQGGRGDTQY

v_gene: TRBV14
j_gene: TRBJ1-2
CDR3aa: ASSQVRQIYGYT

v_gene: TRBV27
j_gene: TRBJ2-7
CDR3aa: ASGSGTGGEQY

v_gene: TRBV6-2/TRBV6-3
j_gene: TRBJ1-3
CDR3aa: ASSYSMGGLGNTIY

v_gene: TRBV7-9
j_gene: TRBJ2-7
CDR3aa: ASSFVRGLNEQY

v_gene: TRBV7-9
j_gene: TRBJ2-7
CDR3aa: ASSSRDRVYEQY

v_gene: TRBV18
j_gene: TRBJ2-3
CDR3aa: ASSPGRSGLDTQY

v_gene: TRBV5-6
j_gene: TRBJ1-5
CDR3aa: ASSFRWSNQPQH

v_gene: TRBV3-1/TRBV3-2
j_gene: TRBJ1-3
CDR3aa: ASSHGGGSGNTIY

v_gene: TRBV6-2/TRBV6-3
j_gene: TRBJ2-5
CDR3aa: ASSYGMGEPQETQY

v_gene: TRBV4-1
j_gene: TRBJ2-1
CDR3aa: ASSQVSGAYNEQF

v_gene: TRBV5-1
j_gene: TRBJ2-1
CDR3aa: ASSSAALRVNEQF

v_gene: TRBV6-1
j_gene: TRBJ1-2
CDR3aa: ASSDATGYT

v_gene: TRBV25-1
j_gene: TRBJ1-1
CDR3aa: ASSEGPRGLAF

v_gene: TRBV4-3
j_gene: TRBJ2-7
CDR3aa: ASSRASGRNEQY

v_gene: TRBV10-1
j_gene: TRBJ1-5
CDR3aa: ASSQGVNQPQH

v_gene: TRBV6-5
j_gene: TRBJ2-1
CDR3aa: ASSYFAGGPSEQF

v_gene: TRBV18
j_gene: TRBJ1-5
CDR3aa: ASSLGQGSNQPQH

v_gene: TRBV13
j_gene: TRBJ2-1
CDR3aa: ASRRDLPGTSGNEQF

v_gene: TRBV28
j_gene: TRBJ1-5
CDR3aa: ASSEVGNQPQH

v_gene: TRBV24-1
j_gene: TRBJ2-3
CDR3aa: ATSGGTASTDTQY

v_gene: TRBV28
j_gene: TRBJ2-3
CDR3aa: ASSLRGFGSTDTQY

v_gene: TRBV18
j_gene: TRBJ1-1
CDR3aa: ASSTTGETAF

v_gene: TRBV11-1
j_gene: TRBJ2-1
CDR3aa: ASSGGMSYNEQF

v_gene: TRBV7-9
j_gene: TRBJ1-2
CDR3aa: ASSLVEVGGSGYT

v_gene: TRBV6-1
j_gene: TRBJ1-2
CDR3aa: ASSEAVVNRVIRHGYT

v_gene: TRBV15
j_gene: TRBJ2-3
CDR3aa: ATSRGGTGTDTQY

v_gene: TRBV5-1
j_gene: TRBJ1-2
CDR3aa: ASRFDRGEGYT

v_gene: TRBV5-4
j_gene: TRBJ1-5
CDR3aa: ASSSDWNQPQH

v_gene: TRBV7-2
j_gene: TRBJ1-2
CDR3aa: ASSATGYRGYT

v_gene: TRBV10-3
j_gene: TRBJ1-1
CDR3aa: AISESTGRTEAF

v_gene: TRBV19
j_gene: TRBJ1-2
CDR3aa: ASKRQATNYGYT

v_gene: TRBV5-5
j_gene: TRBJ2-5
CDR3aa: ASSSGLAGVQETQY

v_gene: TRBV19
j_gene: TRBJ2-4
CDR3aa: ASSIGEGRGKNIQY

v_gene: TRBV24-1
j_gene: TRBJ1-1
CDR3aa: ATSVSGQLNTEAF

v_gene: TRBV6-5
j_gene: TRBJ2-7
CDR3aa: ASRTSGRAQGQY

v_gene: TRBV19
j_gene: TRBJ1-6
CDR3aa: ASTPGRGNSPLH

v_gene: TRBV9
j_gene: TRBJ1-3
CDR3aa: ASSVARADTIY

v_gene: TRBV14
j_gene: TRBJ2-7
CDR3aa: ASSQFQGNYEQY

v_gene: TRBV10-3
j_gene: TRBJ1-2
CDR3aa: AISTSGITPNYGYT

v_gene: TRBV3-1/TRBV3-2
j_gene: TRBJ2-1
CDR3aa: ASSQDDGISGGSHEQF

v_gene: TRBV5-1
j_gene: TRBJ2-1
CDR3aa: ASSLVVGQGDEQF

v_gene: TRBV19
j_gene: TRBJ2-5
CDR3aa: ASKTGPQETQY

v_gene: TRBV13
j_gene: TRBJ2-7
CDR3aa: ASSLIGALPYEQY

v_gene: TRBV7-3
j_gene: TRBJ1-6
CDR3aa: ASSPGFLGSPLH

v_gene: TRBV19
j_gene: TRBJ1-3
CDR3aa: ASSTRQKRNTIY

v_gene: TRBV20-1
j_gene: TRBJ1-2
CDR3aa: SASQGRNYGYT

v_gene: TRBV27
j_gene: TRBJ1-1
CDR3aa: ASSDRGSEAF

v_gene: TRBV7-2
j_gene: TRBJ2-2
CDR3aa: ASSSPGRFGELF

v_gene: TRBV7-8
j_gene: TRBJ2-2
CDR3aa: ASSATRSNTGELF

v_gene: TRBV12-3/TRBV12-4
j_gene: TRBJ1-5
CDR3aa: ASSNNQPQH

v_gene: TRBV24-1
j_gene: TRBJ1-4
CDR3aa: ATSDGNEKLF

v_gene: TRBV24-1
j_gene: TRBJ2-5
CDR3aa: ATSDLRRGTQY